This TCR beta chain was recorded in a study of shared clonotypes between healthy human individuals. Findings of the study overall: Estimated richness values were generally larger in naive subsets than in memory subsets. Lower generation probabilities were found for non-shared clonotypes than for those shared by all four donors. Blood was the sole source, and tissue repertoires probably differ.

About this clone: Its cognate antigen is unknown.

In germline, CDR1 is SGHRS, CDR2 YFSETQ. The CDR3 contains 19 residues. The ends lost 3 bases at V and 2 bases at J; junction bases unmatched: 12. Methods used by the authors: Junction-only immunoSEQ sequences carried no quality scores, so filtering differed. Measured with immunoSEQ multiplex PCR; TCRdb has only the in-frame clones, and not every one. That table furnishes V, J and clone size, whereas the DNA furnished D and trimming. The sample records about 610,000 clones, around 97% being singletons. This rearrangement joins TRBV5-1 to TRBJ2-2; 11 bases are shared with TRBD2. Source material: naive CD4+ T cells sorted from blood. Subset in this sample: CD45RA+ positively selected. This clonotype originated in a woman between 25 and 40 years old in good health. In nucleotides, the CDR3 is TGCGCCAGCAGCTACCCGGGACTAGCGGCCCTACGAAACACCGGGGAGCTGTTTTTT. This translates into CASSYPGLAALRNTGELFF.